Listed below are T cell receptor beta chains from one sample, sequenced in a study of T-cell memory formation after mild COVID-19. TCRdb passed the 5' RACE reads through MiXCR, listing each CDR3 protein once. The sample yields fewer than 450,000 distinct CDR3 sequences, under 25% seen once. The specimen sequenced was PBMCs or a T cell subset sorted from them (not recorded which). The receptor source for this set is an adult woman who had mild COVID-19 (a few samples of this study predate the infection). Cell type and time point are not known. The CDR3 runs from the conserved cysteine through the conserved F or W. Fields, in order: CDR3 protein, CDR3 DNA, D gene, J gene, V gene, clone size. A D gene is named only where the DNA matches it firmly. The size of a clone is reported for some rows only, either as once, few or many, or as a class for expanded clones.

CASSGSGVSTDTQYF | TGTGCCAGCAGCGGTAGCGGGGTTAGCACAGATACGCAGTATTTT | TRBD2 | TRBJ2-3 | TRBV7-8 | .
CASSPDRGTDTQYF | TGTGCTAGCAGCCCCGACAGGGGGACAGATACGCAGTATTTT | TRBD1 | TRBJ2-3 | TRBV7-7 | many
CSAPQTGGGAHNEQFF | TGCAGTGCCCCACAGACCGGTGGGGGGGCCCACAATGAGCAGTTCTTC | . | TRBJ2-1 | TRBV20-1 | few
CASSLDRSDTAFF | TGCGCCAGCAGCTTGGATAGGTCGGACACGGCTTTCTTT | . | TRBJ1-1 | TRBV5-1 | few
CASSFGQGVQDTF | TGTGCCAGCAGTTTCGGACAGGGGGTTCAGGACACCTTC | TRBD1 | TRBJ1-2 | TRBV12-3/TRBV12-4 | few
CASSWTSGETQYF | TGTGCCAGCAGCTGGACTAGCGGGGAGACCCAGTACTTC | TRBD2 | TRBJ2-5 | TRBV11-2 | few
CASRPTRDNTEAFF | TGTGCCAGCAGACCTACCAGAGATAACACTGAAGCTTTCTTT | . | TRBJ1-1 | TRBV12-3/TRBV12-4 | many
CASTPRLGGAYGYTF | TGTGCCAGCACCCCACGTTTGGGGGGTGCCTATGGCTACACCTTC | . | TRBJ1-2 | TRBV7-2 | .
CASTLDRVNEQFF | TGTGCCAGCACTCTCGACAGGGTCAATGAGCAGTTCTTC | TRBD1 | TRBJ2-1 | TRBV6-2/TRBV6-3 | .
CASGKQGIQETQYF | TGTGCCAGCGGTAAACAGGGGATCCAAGAGACCCAGTACTTC | TRBD1 | TRBJ2-5 | TRBV6-2/TRBV6-3 | few
CSVGGTGPNSPLHF | TGCAGCGTGGGAGGGACAGGCCCTAATTCACCCCTCCACTTT | TRBD1 | TRBJ1-6 | TRBV29-1 | .
CASSRGAPTEAFF | TGTGCCAGCAGCCGGGGGGCGCCGACTGAAGCTTTCTTT | . | TRBJ1-1 | TRBV7-2 | many
CASSQELGGGNTEAFF | TGTGCCAGCAGCCAAGAGTTGGGCGGCGGTAACACTGAAGCTTTCTTT | . | TRBJ1-1 | TRBV4-2 | .
CASSSTGGISYEQYF | TGCGCCAGCAGCTCTACAGGGGGTATCTCCTACGAGCAGTACTTC | TRBD1 | TRBJ2-7 | TRBV5-1 | few
CASSPLGTFYEQYF | TGTGCCAGCAGTCCACTGGGAACCTTCTACGAGCAGTACTTC | . | TRBJ2-7 | TRBV27 | .
CSGVGDYEQYF | TGCAGCGGAGTCGGGGACTACGAGCAGTACTTC | . | TRBJ2-7 | TRBV20-1 | .
CASSRLGGDEQYF | TGTGCCAGCAGCCGCTTGGGTGGGGACGAGCAGTACTTC | . | TRBJ2-7 | TRBV3-1 | few
CASSRSGQGPYLGGYTF | TGTGCCAGCAGTCGCTCGGGACAGGGGCCGTATCTAGGAGGCTACACCTTC | TRBD1 | TRBJ1-2 | TRBV12-3/TRBV12-4 | .
CASSSKGTAEQFF | TGTGCCAGCAGTTCTAAAGGGACAGCTGAGCAGTTCTTC | TRBD1 | TRBJ2-1 | TRBV11-2 | few
CASSLAPWTDSYEQYF | TGTGCCAGCAGCTTAGCCCCATGGACGGACTCCTACGAGCAGTACTTC | . | TRBJ2-7 | TRBV7-8 | .
CASSQERGGLSGNTIYF | TGTGCCAGCAGCCAAGAAAGAGGGGGCCTCTCTGGAAACACCATATATTTT | TRBD1 | TRBJ1-3 | TRBV4-2 | .
CATSAYAATEAFF | TGCGCCACCTCAGCATACGCGGCCACTGAAGCTTTCTTT | . | TRBJ1-1 | TRBV5-1 | .
CASSLAGIDIQYF | TGCGCCAGCAGCTTGGCAGGGATAGACATTCAGTACTTC | . | TRBJ2-4 | TRBV5-1 | .
CASSYPRDSGTDTQYF | TGTGCCAGCAGTTACCCAAGGGACTCTGGCACAGATACGCAGTATTTT | . | TRBJ2-3 | TRBV6-6 | once
CASSSGQDWDEQYF | TGCGCCAGCAGCTCCGGACAGGATTGGGACGAGCAGTACTTC | TRBD1 | TRBJ2-7 | TRBV5-1 | few
CASSLVSGSNTGELFF | TGCGCCAGCAGCTTGGTTTCTGGGAGTAACACCGGGGAGCTGTTTTTT | . | TRBJ2-2 | TRBV5-1 | few
CASSLAGTGTYNEQFF | TGTGCCAGCAGCTTAGCCGGGACAGGGACCTACAATGAGCAGTTCTTC | TRBD1 | TRBJ2-1 | TRBV7-6 | few
CSARDTSKGNQPQHF | TGCAGTGCGAGGGACACCTCGAAGGGCAATCAGCCCCAGCATTTT | . | TRBJ1-5 | TRBV20-1 | few
CASSPRGQGYEQYF | TGTGCCAGCAGCCCCCGGGGACAAGGGTACGAGCAGTACTTC | . | TRBJ2-7 | TRBV7-2 | few
CASRNSGIKGEQFF | TGTGCCAGCAGGAATAGCGGGATAAAGGGTGAGCAGTTCTTC | TRBD2 | TRBJ2-1 | TRBV12-3/TRBV12-4 | .
CASSQDIPGAIYNEQFF | TGTGCCAGCAGCCAAGATATCCCGGGGGCGATTTACAATGAGCAGTTCTTC | . | TRBJ2-1 | TRBV3-1 | .
CASSVGLGVYNEQFF | TGTGCCAGCAGCGTAGGGCTAGGAGTCTACAATGAGCAGTTCTTC | . | TRBJ2-1 | TRBV9 | few
CASSLVATRTSETQYF | TGTGCCAGCAGCTTAGTAGCGACCCGTACCTCGGAGACCCAGTACTTC | . | TRBJ2-5 | TRBV7-6 | few
CSVVWTEAFF | TGCAGCGTTGTGTGGACTGAAGCTTTCTTT | . | TRBJ1-1 | TRBV29-1 | .
CASSVLETDTQYF | TGTGCCAGCAGCGTACTAGAGACAGATACGCAGTATTTT | . | TRBJ2-3 | TRBV9 | few